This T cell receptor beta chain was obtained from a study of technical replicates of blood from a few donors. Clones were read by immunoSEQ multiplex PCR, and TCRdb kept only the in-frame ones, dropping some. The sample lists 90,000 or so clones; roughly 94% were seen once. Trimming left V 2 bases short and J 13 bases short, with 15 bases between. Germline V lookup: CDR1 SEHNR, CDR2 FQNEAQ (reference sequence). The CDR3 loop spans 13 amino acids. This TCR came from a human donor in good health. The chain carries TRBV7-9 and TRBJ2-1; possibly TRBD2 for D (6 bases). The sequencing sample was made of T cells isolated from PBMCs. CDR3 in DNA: TGTGCCAGCAGCTTAAAGGGCGGGACCGAACAGTTCTTC. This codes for CASSLKGGTEQFF.